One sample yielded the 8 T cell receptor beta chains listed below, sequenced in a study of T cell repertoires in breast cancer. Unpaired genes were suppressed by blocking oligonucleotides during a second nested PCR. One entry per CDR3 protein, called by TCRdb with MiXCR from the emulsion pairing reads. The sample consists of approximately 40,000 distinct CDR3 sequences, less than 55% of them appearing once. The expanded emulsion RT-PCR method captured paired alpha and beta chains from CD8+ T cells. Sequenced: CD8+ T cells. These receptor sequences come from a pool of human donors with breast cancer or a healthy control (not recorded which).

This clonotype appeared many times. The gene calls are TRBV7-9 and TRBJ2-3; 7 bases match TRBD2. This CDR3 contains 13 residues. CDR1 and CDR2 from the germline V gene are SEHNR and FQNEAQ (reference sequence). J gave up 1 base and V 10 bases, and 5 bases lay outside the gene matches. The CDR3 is CATPGGGTDTQYF. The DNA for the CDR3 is TGTGCCACCCCTGGGGGGGGCACAGATACGCAGTATTTT.

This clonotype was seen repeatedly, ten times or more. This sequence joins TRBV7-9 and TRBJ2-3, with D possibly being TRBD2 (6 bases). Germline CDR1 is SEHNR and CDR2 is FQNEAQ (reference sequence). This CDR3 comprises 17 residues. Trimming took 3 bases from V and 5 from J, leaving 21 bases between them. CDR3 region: CASSLQPDETSRDTQYF. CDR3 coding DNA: TGTGCCAGCAGCTTGCAGCCCGACGAGACTAGTAGAGATACGCAGTATTTT. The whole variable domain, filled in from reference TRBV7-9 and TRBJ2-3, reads DTGVSQNPRHKITKRGQNVTFRCDPISEHNRLYWYRQTLGQGPEFLTYFQNEAQLEKSRLLSDRFSAERPKGSFSTLEIQRTEQGDSAMYLCASSLQPDETSRDTQYFGPGTRLTVL.

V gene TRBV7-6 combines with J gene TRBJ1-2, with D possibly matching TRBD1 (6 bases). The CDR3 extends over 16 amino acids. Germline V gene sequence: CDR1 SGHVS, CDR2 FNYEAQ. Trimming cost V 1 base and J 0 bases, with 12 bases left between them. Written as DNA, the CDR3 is TGTGCCAGCAGCTTAGAACCGGGGGCGGCTAACTATGGCTACACCTTC. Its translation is CASSLEPGAANYGYTF.

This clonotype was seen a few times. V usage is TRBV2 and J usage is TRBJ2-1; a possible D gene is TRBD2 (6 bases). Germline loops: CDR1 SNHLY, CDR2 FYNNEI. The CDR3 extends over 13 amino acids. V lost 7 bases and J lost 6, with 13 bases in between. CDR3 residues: CASNTLAVNEQFF. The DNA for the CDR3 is TGTGCCAGCAACACTTTAGCGGTCAATGAGCAGTTCTTC.

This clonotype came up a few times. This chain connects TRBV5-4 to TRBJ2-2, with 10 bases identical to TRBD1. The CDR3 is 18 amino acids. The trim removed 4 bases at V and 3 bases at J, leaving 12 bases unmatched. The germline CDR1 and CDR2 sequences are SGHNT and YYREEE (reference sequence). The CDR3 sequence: CASSAPGQGRWHTGELFF. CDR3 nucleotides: TGTGCCAGCAGCGCGCCGGGACAGGGGAGGTGGCACACCGGGGAGCTGTTTTTT.

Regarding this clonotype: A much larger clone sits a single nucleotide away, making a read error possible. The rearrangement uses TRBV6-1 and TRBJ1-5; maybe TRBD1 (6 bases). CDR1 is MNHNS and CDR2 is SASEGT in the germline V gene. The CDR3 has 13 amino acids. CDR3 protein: CAISGQQNQPQHF. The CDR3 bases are TGTGCCATCAGTGGACAGCAGAATCAGCCCCAGCATTTT.

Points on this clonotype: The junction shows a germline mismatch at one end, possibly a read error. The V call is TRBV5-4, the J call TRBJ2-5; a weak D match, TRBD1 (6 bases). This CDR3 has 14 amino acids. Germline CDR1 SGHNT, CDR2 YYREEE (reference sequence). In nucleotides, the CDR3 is TGTGCCAGCAGCTTCAGTACAGGGCTAGAGACCCAGTGCTTC. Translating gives CASSFSTGLETQCF.

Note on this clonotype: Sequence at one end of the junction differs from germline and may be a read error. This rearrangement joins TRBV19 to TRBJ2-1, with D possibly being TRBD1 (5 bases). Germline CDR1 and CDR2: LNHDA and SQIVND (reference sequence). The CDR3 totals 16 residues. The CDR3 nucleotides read TGTGCCAGTAGTTTCGAATCAGGGTGGTCCTACAATGAGCAGATCTTC. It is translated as CASSFESGWSYNEQIF.